Shown below are 30 T cell receptor beta chains from a single sample sequenced in a study of blood T cells in healthy people across ages. For the second PCR, which ran for about 6 to 11 cycles, a sample-barcoded 5' primer and a J-beta primer mix were used. TCRdb itself ran the 5' RACE reads through MiXCR, one entry per CDR3 protein. This sample has around 2 million distinct CDR3 sequences; about two fifths occur once, and the top ten carry more than 20%. Sequenced material: blood. Source of these receptors: a human donor in good health.

This rearrangement joins TRBV29-1 to TRBJ1-2; a possible D gene is TRBD1 (6 bases). The ends were cut back, 0 bases at V and 3 bases at J, with 14 bases in the middle. CDR3 length: 15 residues. Germline V gene lookup returns CDR1 SQVTM and CDR2 ANQGSEA. The CDR3 nucleotides read TGCAGCGTTGAAGATCGCCCCAGGGGCCACTATGGCTACACCTTC. Translating it yields CSVEDRPRGHYGYTF.

This clonotype was counted a single time. The chain uses TRBV27 and TRBJ2-3; no clear D. CDR3 length equals 11 residues. The germline V gene encodes CDR1 MNHEY and CDR2 SMNVEV (reference sequence). Trimming pared 7 bases from V and 6 bases from J, leaving 8 bases between. CDR3: CASKNTDTQYF. The CDR3 coding sequence is TGTGCCAGCAAGAACACGGATACGCAGTATTTT.

This clonotype was seen a few times. The rearrangement uses TRBV5-1 and TRBJ2-1, with D uncertain. Germline V gene sequence: CDR1 SGHRS, CDR2 YFSETQ. The ends were cut back, 2 bases at V and 11 bases at J, with 11 bases in the middle. The CDR3 loop spans 12 amino acids. This chain's CDR3 is CASSLVQPKQFF. CDR3 sequence (DNA): TGCGCCAGCAGCTTAGTCCAGCCTAAGCAGTTCTTC.

This clonotype was detected a few times. V is TRBV12-3 or TRBV12-4 and J is TRBJ2-3; possibly TRBD2 for D (6 bases). The CDR3 sequence is 14 residues long. V lost 3 bases, J lost 5 bases, and 12 bases lay in between. The CDR3 sequence: CASSFTGTGDTQYF. The CDR3 DNA reads as TGTGCCAGCAGTTTTACTGGGACTGGAGATACGCAGTATTTT.

On this clonotype: At one of its ends the junction is not consistent with the germline gene, which may arise from a read error. The rearrangement uses TRBV9 and TRBJ2-1, with D perhaps matching TRBD1 (6 bases). Looked up from germline, CDR1 is SGDLS and CDR2 is YYNGEE. This CDR3 is 15 amino acids long. CDR3 in DNA: TGTGCCAGCAGCGTAGTGGGGGCGGCCTACGATGAGCAGTTCTTC. This encodes CASSVVGAAYDEQFF.

This rearrangement joins TRBV4-2 to TRBJ2-1; tentative D call: TRBD1 (5 bases). The CDR3 has 15 amino acids. Germline V CDR1 and CDR2: LGHNA, YNFKEQ. Deletions cut 0 bases from V and 10 bases from J, with 16 bases between. The CDR3 spells CASSQDKGRVSEQFF. Written as DNA, the CDR3 is TGTGCCAGCAGCCAAGATAAGGGGCGCGTAAGCGAGCAGTTCTTC.

The chain combines TRBV6-2 or TRBV6-3 with TRBJ2-2; no clear D gene. V was shortened by 4 bases and J by 0 bases, with 15 bases between the two germline ends. Germline V gives CDR1 MNHEY, CDR2 SVGEGT. The CDR3 has 17 amino acids. CDR3 loop: CASSSPSSASNTGELFF. The CDR3 bases are TGTGCCAGCAGTTCCCCCTCCTCTGCGTCGAACACCGGGGAGCTGTTTTTT.

V usage is TRBV7-2 and J usage is TRBJ1-2, with D possibly matching TRBD1 (5 bases). CDR1 is SGHTA, CDR2 FQGNSA, per germline. The length of the CDR3 is 15 residues. Trimming shortened V by 5 bases and J by 6 bases, and 19 bases separated the two germline ends. Here the CDR3 reads CASSPTRDPGNGYTF. CDR3 nucleotides: TGTGCCAGCAGCCCGACCAGGGATCCTGGAAATGGCTACACCTTC.

The rearrangement joins TRBV20-1 to TRBJ1-1; a weak D match, TRBD1 (6 bases). There are 14 residues in the CDR3. The V gene's germline CDR1 is DFQATT and CDR2 SNEGSKA (reference sequence). Trimming took 5 bases from V and 2 from J, leaving 15 bases between them. The CDR3 coding sequence is TGCAGTGCTTATCCGACAGGCTCCAACACTGAAGCTTTCTTT. Translation: CSAYPTGSNTEAFF.

This clonotype was counted only a few times. The chain joins TRBV18 to TRBJ1-1; D is uncertain. Germline V CDR1 and CDR2: KGHSH, LQKENI. Trimming cost V 2 bases and J 4 bases, with 8 bases left between them. CDR3 length: 13 residues. The CDR3 DNA is TGTGCCAGCTCACCATACCAGGTCACTGAAGCTTTCTTT. This encodes CASSPYQVTEAFF.

J is TRBJ2-7 and V is TRBV7-2; D gene unclear. CDR1 is SGHTA, CDR2 FQGNSA, per germline. V was trimmed by 0 bases and J by 6 bases, leaving 9 bases between them. The CDR3 covers 13 residues. CDR3 bases: TGTGCCAGCAGCTTAGCGATTAAGACCGAGCAGTACTTC. Amino acids: CASSLAIKTEQYF.

This clonotype was recorded many times. The gene calls are TRBV7-3 and TRBJ2-3; D is uncertain. The CDR3 is 13 amino acids. Trimming pared 4 bases from V and 1 base from J, leaving 6 bases between. The germline V gene has CDR1 SGHTA and CDR2 FQGTGA. The CDR3 bases are TGTGCCAGCAGCTCGGACGGCACAGATACGCAGTATTTT. It translates to CASSSDGTDTQYF.

The V gene is TRBV20-1, the J gene TRBJ2-1, with 7 nucleotides matching TRBD1. Trimming cost V 3 bases and J 4 bases; bases outside gene matches: 9. The CDR3 spans 15 residues. Looked up from germline, CDR1 is DFQATT and CDR2 is SNEGSKA (reference sequence). The CDR3 loop is CSASQPGQRYNEQFF. The DNA of the CDR3 is TGCAGTGCTAGTCAACCGGGACAGAGATACAATGAGCAGTTCTTC.

Only one count was recorded for this clonotype. The CDR3 coding sequence is TGTGCCAGCAGCTTAGTCGGGGGGTCGGATTCACCCCTCCACTTT. This gives the protein CASSLVGGSDSPLHF. J is TRBJ1-6 and V is TRBV7-2; tentative D call: TRBD1 (5 bases). From germline, CDR1 is SGHTA and CDR2 FQGNSA. The CDR3 spans 15 residues. With 1 base removed from V and 8 bases from J, the gap between germline ends came to 12 bases.

There are a few counts of this clonotype. This chain connects TRBV7-2 to TRBJ1-1; D remains ambiguous. Trimming took off 1 base at V and 0 bases at J, with 6 bases between the two ends. Germline V gene data show CDR1 as SGHTA and CDR2 as FQGNSA. The CDR3 covers 14 residues. CDR3 DNA sequence: TGTGCCAGCAGCTTAGTAGTAGTGAACACTGAAGCTTTCTTT. Translated, it gives CASSLVVVNTEAFF.

The chain employs TRBV15 and TRBJ1-2; a weak D match, TRBD1 (5 bases). Germline lookup yields CDR1 LNHNV and CDR2 YYDKDF (reference sequence). V was pared by 0 bases and J by 6 bases, with 14 bases between. The CDR3 totals 15 residues. CDR3: CATSRDSGGWDGYTF. The CDR3 DNA is TGTGCCACCAGCAGAGATTCGGGGGGATGGGATGGCTACACCTTC.

This clonotype has only a few counts. The V and J genes are TRBV5-1 and TRBJ1-1; D gene uncertain. The CDR3 totals 14 residues. V lost 2 bases and J lost 4, with 12 bases in between. Germline lookup yields CDR1 SGHRS and CDR2 YFSETQ. CDR3: CASSLRMFPTEAFF. The CDR3 DNA sequence: TGCGCCAGCAGCTTACGTATGTTCCCCACTGAAGCTTTCTTT.

Concerning this clonotype itself: The CDR3 does not end in the conserved phenylalanine or tryptophan, so this is likely a read error. CDR3 protein: CASSQERGGNCGYTC. CDR3 coding DNA: TGCGCCAGCAGCCAAGAAAGGGGCGGGAACTGTGGCTACACCTGC. The chain uses TRBV4-1 and TRBJ1-2; a possible D gene is TRBD1 (5 bases). This CDR3 contains 15 residues. In germline, CDR1 is MGHRA, CDR2 YSYEKL.

This rearrangement joins TRBV12-3 or TRBV12-4 to TRBJ1-3, with no clear D. This CDR3 has 13 residues. V was shortened by 3 bases and J by 2 bases, with 5 bases between the two germline ends. CDR3 in DNA: TGTGCCAGCAGTTTCTCTGCTGGAAACACCATATATTTT. Encoded protein: CASSFSAGNTIYF.

The rearrangement uses TRBV24-1 and TRBJ2-3; D is undetermined. Germline lookup yields CDR1 KGHDR and CDR2 SFDVKD. The V and J ends lost 4 bases and 0 bases respectively, with 13 bases between them. CDR3 size: 16 residues. CDR3 loop: CATSDPGRPSTDTQYF. The CDR3 region has the DNA TGTGCCACCAGTGACCCTGGACGGCCGAGCACAGATACGCAGTATTTT.

V gene TRBV29-1 combines with J gene TRBJ2-6; TRBD2 might be the D (8 bases). V gave up 4 bases and J gave up 0 bases, with 19 bases separating them. The CDR3 loop spans 18 amino acids. The germline gives CDR1 SQVTM, CDR2 ANQGSEA. CDR3 DNA: TGCAGCGTTGGGTATTGGGACAGCGGGAGCTCTGGGGCCAACGTCCTGACTTTC. Its protein is CSVGYWDSGSSGANVLTF. Filled out from reference TRBV29-1 and TRBJ2-6, the complete variable domain reads SAVISQKPSRDICQRGTSLTIQCQVDSQVTMMFWYRQQPGQSLTLIATANQGSEATYESGFVIDKFPISRPNLTFSTLTVSNMSPEDSSIYLCSVGYWDSGSSGANVLTFGAGSRLTVL.

V is TRBV14 and J is TRBJ2-4; D is perhaps TRBD1 or TRBD2 (5 bases each). The germline V gene encodes CDR1 SGHDN and CDR2 FVKESK. The CDR3 covers 15 residues. The V end lost 0 bases, the J end lost 5 bases, and 11 bases lay between the germline ends. CDR3 coding DNA: TGTGCCAGCAGCCAAGATCGAGGGGACCAAAACATTCAGTACTTC. Amino acids: CASSQDRGDQNIQYF.

The chain combines TRBV7-2 with TRBJ2-5; possible D gene TRBD2, 6 bases. V lost 5 bases and J 5 bases, leaving 12 bases between the germline ends. The germline CDR1 and CDR2 sequences are SGHTA and FQGNSA. The CDR3 sequence is 13 residues long. CDR3 coding DNA: TGTGCCAGCAGCCTGACTAGTTCGGAGACCCAGTACTTC. Amino acids: CASSLTSSETQYF.

The gene calls are TRBV12-3 or TRBV12-4 and TRBJ2-4, with 9 positions matching TRBD1. The CDR3 consists of 13 residues. V dropped 6 bases and J dropped 8; count of bases not matched to a gene: 5. The CDR3: CASSHDRGDIQYF. The CDR3, as DNA: TGTGCCAGCAGCCATGACAGGGGGGACATTCAGTACTTC.

This clonotype was counted only a few times. The J gene is TRBJ1-2, the V gene TRBV12-3 or TRBV12-4; no clear D gene. The germline V and J ends were trimmed by 2 bases and 7 bases, with 11 bases remaining between them. CDR3 length equals 13 residues. CDR3 loop: CASSLLRPRGYTF. The CDR3 nucleotides are TGTGCCAGCAGTTTATTGAGGCCTCGTGGCTACACCTTC.

This clonotype has a handful of counts. J is TRBJ2-7 and V is TRBV7-9, with TRBD1 matching over 9 bases. This CDR3 spans 16 amino acids. The junction had 13 bases not matched to a gene; V was cut back by 5 bases and J by 5 bases. Per the germline V gene, CDR1 is SEHNR and CDR2 is FQNEAQ (reference sequence). The CDR3 loop is CASSPSPGQGSNEQYF. The CDR3 bases are TGTGCCAGCAGCCCCTCTCCGGGACAGGGTTCCAACGAGCAGTACTTC.

The J gene is TRBJ1-5, the V gene TRBV6-6; TRBD1 is a possible D gene (6 bases). The CDR3 is 16 residues long. Germline CDR1 MNHNY, CDR2 SVGAGI (reference sequence). V dropped 0 bases and J dropped 10 bases, with 19 bases sitting between them. DNA of the CDR3: TGTGCCAGCAGTTACTCCCCCGGCTCACAAGGGGGACCCCAGCATTTT. Amino acid sequence: CASSYSPGSQGGPQHF.

This clonotype has ten or more counts. The J gene is TRBJ2-3, the V gene TRBV29-1, with 7 bases that match TRBD1. The trim removed 4 bases at V and 1 base at J, leaving 8 bases unmatched. The V gene's germline CDR1 is SQVTM and CDR2 ANQGSEA. CDR3 size: 15 residues. CDR3 sequence reads: CSVVMTGYGTDTQYF. As DNA, the CDR3 is TGCAGCGTTGTTATGACAGGGTACGGCACAGATACGCAGTATTTT.

At least ten counts were recorded for this clonotype. The rearrangement links TRBV29-1 to TRBJ1-2; TRBD1 is a possible D gene (5 bases). Between the trimmed V and J ends, which lost 4 bases and 3 bases, there was a span of 18 bases. CDR1 is SQVTM and CDR2 is ANQGSEA in the germline V gene. The CDR3 extends over 15 amino acids. CDR3 nucleotide sequence: TGCAGCGTTGTAACCCTCCAGGGCGTCGACTATGGCTACACCTTC. Residues: CSVVTLQGVDYGYTF. The full variable domain, with the rest looked up from reference TRBV29-1 and TRBJ1-2, is SAVISQKPSRDICQRGTSLTIQCQVDSQVTMMFWYRQQPGQSLTLIATANQGSEATYESGFVIDKFPISRPNLTFSTLTVSNMSPEDSSIYLCSVVTLQGVDYGYTFGSGTRLTVV.

The chain couples TRBV29-1 to TRBJ1-2; unclear D gene. This CDR3 contains 12 residues. Trimming shortened V by 3 bases and J by 7 bases, and 12 bases separated the two germline ends. Germline V CDR1 and CDR2: SQVTM, ANQGSEA. The CDR3 is CSVDEHLSGYTF. CDR3 sequence (DNA): TGCAGCGTTGATGAACACCTCTCTGGCTACACCTTC.